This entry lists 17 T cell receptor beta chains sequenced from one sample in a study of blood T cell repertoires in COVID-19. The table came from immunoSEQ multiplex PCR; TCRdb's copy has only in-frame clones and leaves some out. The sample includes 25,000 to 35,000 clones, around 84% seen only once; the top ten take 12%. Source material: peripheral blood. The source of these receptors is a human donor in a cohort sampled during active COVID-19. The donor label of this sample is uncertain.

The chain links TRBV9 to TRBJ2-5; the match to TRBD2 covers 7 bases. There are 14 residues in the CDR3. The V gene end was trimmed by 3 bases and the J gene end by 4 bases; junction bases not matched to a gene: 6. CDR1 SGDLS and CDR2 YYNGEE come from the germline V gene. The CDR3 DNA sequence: TGTGCCAGCAGCGGATCCTTAGCGGGAGAGACCCAGTACTTC. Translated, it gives CASSGSLAGETQYF.

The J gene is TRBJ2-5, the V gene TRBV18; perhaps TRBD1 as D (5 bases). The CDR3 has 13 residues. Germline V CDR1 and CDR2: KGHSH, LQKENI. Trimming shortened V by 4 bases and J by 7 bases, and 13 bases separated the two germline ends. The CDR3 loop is CASSQRQSWTQYF. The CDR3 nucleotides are TGTGCCAGCTCACAGAGACAGAGTTGGACCCAGTACTTC.

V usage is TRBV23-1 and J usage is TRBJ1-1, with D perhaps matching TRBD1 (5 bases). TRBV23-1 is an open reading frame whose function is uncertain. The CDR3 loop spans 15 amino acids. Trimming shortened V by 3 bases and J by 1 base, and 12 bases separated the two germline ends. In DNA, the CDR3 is TGCGCCAGCAGTCACTCCCCGGGGGGGAACACTGAAGCTTTCTTT. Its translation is CASSHSPGGNTEAFF.

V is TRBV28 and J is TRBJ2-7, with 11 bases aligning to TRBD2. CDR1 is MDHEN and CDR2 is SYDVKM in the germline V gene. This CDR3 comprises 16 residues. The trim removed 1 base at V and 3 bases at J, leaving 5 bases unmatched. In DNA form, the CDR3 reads TGTGCCAGCAGTTTATTTAGCGGGAGGGCCGGCTACGAGCAGTACTTC. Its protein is CASSLFSGRAGYEQYF. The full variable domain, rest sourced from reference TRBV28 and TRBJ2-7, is DVKVTQSSRYLVKRTGEKVFLECVQDMDHENMFWYRQDPGLGLRLIYFSYDVKMKEKGDIPEGYSVSREKKERFSLILESASTNQTSMYLCASSLFSGRAGYEQYFGPGTRLTVT.

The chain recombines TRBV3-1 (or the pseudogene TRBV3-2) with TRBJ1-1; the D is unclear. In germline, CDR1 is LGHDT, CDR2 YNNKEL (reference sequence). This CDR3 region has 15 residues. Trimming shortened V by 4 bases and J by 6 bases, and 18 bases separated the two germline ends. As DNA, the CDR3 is TGTGCCAGCAGCCTAGGATCCGGGTTCGTGGCTGAAGCTTTCTTT. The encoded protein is CASSLGSGFVAEAFF.

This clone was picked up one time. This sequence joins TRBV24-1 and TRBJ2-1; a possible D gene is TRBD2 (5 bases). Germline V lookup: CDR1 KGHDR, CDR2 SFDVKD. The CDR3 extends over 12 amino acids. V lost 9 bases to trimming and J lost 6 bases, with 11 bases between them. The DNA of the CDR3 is TGTGCCACCTCCGTCCGGGGCAATGAGCAGTTCTTC. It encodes CATSVRGNEQFF.

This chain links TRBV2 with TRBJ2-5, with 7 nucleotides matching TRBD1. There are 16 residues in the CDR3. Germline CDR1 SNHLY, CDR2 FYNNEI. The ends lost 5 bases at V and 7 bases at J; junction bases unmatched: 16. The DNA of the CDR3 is TGTGCCAGCAGTCAGACAGGGTTCGATATCTCGGGGACCCAGTACTTC. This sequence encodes CASSQTGFDISGTQYF.

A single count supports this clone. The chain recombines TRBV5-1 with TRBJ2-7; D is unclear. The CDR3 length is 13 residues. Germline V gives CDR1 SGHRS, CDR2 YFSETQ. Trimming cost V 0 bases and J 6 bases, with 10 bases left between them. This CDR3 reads CASSLALRGEQYF. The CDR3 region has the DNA TGCGCCAGCAGCTTGGCATTAAGAGGCGAGCAGTACTTC.

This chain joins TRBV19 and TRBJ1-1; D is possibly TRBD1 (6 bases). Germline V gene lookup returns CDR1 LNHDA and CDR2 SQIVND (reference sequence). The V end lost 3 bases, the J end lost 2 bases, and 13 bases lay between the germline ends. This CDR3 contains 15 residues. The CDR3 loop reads CASSIGGDTNTEAFF. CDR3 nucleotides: TGTGCCAGTAGTATTGGGGGGGACACCAACACTGAAGCTTTCTTT.

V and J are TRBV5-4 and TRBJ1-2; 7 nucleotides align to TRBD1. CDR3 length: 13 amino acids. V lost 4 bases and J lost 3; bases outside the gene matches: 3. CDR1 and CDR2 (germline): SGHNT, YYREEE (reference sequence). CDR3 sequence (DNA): TGTGCCAGCAGCGGCAGGGGGGACTATGGCTACACCTTC. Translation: CASSGRGDYGYTF. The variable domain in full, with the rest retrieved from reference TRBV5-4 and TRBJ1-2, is ETGVTQSPTHLIKTRGQQVTLRCSSQSGHNTVSWYQQALGQGPQFIFQYYREEENGRGNFPPRFSGLQFPNYSSELNVNALELDDSALYLCASSGRGDYGYTFGSGTRLTVV.

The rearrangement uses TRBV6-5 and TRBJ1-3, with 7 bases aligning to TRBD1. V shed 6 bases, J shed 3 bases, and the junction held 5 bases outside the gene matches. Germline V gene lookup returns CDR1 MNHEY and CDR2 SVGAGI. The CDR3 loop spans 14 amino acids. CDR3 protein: CASRGDRDGNTIYF. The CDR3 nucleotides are TGTGCCAGCAGAGGAGACAGGGATGGAAACACCATATATTTT.

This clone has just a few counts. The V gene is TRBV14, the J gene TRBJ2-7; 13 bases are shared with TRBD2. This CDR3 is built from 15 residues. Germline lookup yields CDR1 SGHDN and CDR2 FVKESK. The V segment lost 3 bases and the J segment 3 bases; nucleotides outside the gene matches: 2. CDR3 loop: CASSQRLAGGYEQYF. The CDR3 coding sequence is TGTGCCAGCAGCCAGCGACTAGCGGGAGGCTACGAGCAGTACTTC.

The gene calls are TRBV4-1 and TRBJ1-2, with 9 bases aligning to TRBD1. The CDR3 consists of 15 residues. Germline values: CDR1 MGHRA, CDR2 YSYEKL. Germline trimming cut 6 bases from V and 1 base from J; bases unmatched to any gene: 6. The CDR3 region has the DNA TGCGCCAGCAGTCGATCGACAGGGGGTAACTATGGCTACACCTTC. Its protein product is CASSRSTGGNYGYTF.

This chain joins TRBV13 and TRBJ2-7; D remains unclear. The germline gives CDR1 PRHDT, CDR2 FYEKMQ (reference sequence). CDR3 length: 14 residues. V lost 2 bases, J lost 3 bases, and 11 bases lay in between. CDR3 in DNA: TGTGCCAGCAGCTTATTTAATACTGTCTACGAGCAGTACTTC. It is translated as CASSLFNTVYEQYF.

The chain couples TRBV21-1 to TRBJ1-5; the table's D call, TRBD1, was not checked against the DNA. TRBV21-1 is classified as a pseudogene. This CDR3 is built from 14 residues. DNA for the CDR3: TGTGCCAGCAGCCTCCATCGACAGGGCCAGCCCCAGCATTTT. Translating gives CASSLHRQGQPQHF.

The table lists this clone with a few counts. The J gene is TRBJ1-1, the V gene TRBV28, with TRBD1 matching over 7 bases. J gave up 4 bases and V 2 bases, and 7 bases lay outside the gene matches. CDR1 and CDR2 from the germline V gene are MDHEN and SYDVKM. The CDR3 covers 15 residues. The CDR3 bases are TGTGCCAGCAGTTTAGGGTCGACAGGGATCACTGAAGCTTTCTTT. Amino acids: CASSLGSTGITEAFF.

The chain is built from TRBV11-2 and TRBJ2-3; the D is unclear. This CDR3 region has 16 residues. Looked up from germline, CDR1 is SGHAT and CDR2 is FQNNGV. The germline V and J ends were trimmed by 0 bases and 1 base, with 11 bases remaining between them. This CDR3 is CASSLEYGLGTDTQYF. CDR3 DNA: TGTGCCAGCAGCTTAGAATATGGTTTAGGCACAGATACGCAGTATTTT.